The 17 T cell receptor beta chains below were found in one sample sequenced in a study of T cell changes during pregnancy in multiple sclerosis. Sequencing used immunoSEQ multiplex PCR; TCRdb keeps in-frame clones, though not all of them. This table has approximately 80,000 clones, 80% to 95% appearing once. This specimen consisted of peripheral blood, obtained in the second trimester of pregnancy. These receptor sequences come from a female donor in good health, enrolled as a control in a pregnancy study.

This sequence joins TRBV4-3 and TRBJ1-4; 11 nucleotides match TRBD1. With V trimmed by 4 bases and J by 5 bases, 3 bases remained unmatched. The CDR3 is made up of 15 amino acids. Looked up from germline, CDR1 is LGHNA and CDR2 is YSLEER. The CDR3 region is CASSPRTGGNEKLFF. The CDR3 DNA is TGCGCCAGCAGCCCCAGGACAGGGGGCAATGAAAAACTGTTTTTT.

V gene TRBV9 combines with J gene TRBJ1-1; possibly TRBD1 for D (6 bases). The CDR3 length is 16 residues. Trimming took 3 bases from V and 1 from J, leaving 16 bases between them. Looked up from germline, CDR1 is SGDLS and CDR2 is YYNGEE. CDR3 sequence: CASSANPGHENTEAFF. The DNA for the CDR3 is TGTGCCAGCAGCGCAAATCCGGGACATGAGAACACTGAAGCTTTCTTT.

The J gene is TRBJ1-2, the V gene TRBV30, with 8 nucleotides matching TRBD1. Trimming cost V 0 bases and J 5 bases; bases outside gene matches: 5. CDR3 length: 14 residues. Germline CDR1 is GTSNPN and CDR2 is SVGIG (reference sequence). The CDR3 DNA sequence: TGTGCCTGGAGTGTTGGGACAGGAGGTTATGGCTACACCTTC. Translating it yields CAWSVGTGGYGYTF. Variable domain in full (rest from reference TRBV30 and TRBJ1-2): SQTIHQWPATLVQPVGSPLSLECTVEGTSNPNLYWYRQAAGRGLQLLFYSVGIGQISSEVPQNLSASRPQDRQFILSSKKLLLSDSGFYLCAWSVGTGGYGYTFGSGTRLTVV.

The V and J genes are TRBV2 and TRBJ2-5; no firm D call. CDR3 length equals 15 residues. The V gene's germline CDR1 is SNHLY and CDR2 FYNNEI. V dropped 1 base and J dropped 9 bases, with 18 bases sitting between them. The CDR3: CASSEDNPKMVAQYF. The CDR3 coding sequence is TGTGCCAGCAGTGAAGACAACCCGAAAATGGTCGCCCAGTACTTC.

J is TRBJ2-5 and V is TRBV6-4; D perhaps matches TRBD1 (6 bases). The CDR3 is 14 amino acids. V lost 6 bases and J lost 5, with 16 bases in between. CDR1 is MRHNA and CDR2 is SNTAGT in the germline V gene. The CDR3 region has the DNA TGTGCCAGCAGACCCGGGACATCGGGTGAGACCCAGTACTTC. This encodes CASRPGTSGETQYF.

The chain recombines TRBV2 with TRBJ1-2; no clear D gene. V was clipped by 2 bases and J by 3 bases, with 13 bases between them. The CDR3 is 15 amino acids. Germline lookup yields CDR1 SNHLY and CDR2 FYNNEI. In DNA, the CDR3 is TGTGCCAGCAGTGAACGAGCAGGATCCTACTATGGCTACACCTTC. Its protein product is CASSERAGSYYGYTF. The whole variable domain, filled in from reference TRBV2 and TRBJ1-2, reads EPEVTQTPSHQVTQMGQEVILRCVPISNHLYFYWYRQILGQKVEFLVSFYNNEISEKSEIFDDQFSVERPDGSNFTLKIRSTKLEDSAMYFCASSERAGSYYGYTFGSGTRLTVV.

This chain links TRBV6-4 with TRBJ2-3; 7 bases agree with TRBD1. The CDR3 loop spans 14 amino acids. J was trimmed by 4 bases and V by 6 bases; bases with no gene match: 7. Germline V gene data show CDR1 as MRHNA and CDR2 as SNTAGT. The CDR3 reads CASSEGQRPDTQYF. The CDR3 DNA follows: TGTGCCAGCAGCGAGGGACAGAGACCAGATACGCAGTATTTT.

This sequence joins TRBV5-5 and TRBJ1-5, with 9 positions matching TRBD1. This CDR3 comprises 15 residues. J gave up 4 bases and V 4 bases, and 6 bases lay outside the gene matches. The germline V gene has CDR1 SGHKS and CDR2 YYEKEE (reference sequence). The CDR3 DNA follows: TGTGCCAGCAGCGTGGACAGGGGTAAGAATCAGCCCCAGCATTTT. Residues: CASSVDRGKNQPQHF.

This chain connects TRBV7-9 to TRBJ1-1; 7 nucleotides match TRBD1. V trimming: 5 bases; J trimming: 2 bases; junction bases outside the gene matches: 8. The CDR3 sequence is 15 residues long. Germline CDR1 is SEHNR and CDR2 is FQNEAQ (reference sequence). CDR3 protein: CASSPRGQINTEAFF. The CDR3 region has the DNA TGTGCCAGCAGCCCTAGGGGGCAGATAAACACTGAAGCTTTCTTT.

This CDR3 is CASSLTSGLTSYEQYF. CDR3 DNA sequence: TGTGCCAGCAGCCTTACGTCCGGACTAACCTCCTACGAGCAGTACTTC. The chain combines TRBV7-8 with TRBJ2-7; a weak D match, TRBD2 (6 bases). The CDR3 has 16 residues. Germline V gives CDR1 SGHVS, CDR2 FQNEAQ. Trimming pared 5 bases from V and 0 bases from J, leaving 17 bases between.

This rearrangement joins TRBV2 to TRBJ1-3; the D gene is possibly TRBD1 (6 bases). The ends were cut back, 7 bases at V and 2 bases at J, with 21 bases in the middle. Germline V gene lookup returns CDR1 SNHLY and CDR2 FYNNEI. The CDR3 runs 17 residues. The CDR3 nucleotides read TGTGCCAGCAACAAAGGGTTCGGACAGAAGACTGGAAACACCATATATTTT. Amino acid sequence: CASNKGFGQKTGNTIYF. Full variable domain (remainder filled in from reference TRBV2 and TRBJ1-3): EPEVTQTPSHQVTQMGQEVILRCVPISNHLYFYWYRQILGQKVEFLVSFYNNEISEKSEIFDDQFSVERPDGSNFTLKIRSTKLEDSAMYFCASNKGFGQKTGNTIYFGEGSWLTVV.

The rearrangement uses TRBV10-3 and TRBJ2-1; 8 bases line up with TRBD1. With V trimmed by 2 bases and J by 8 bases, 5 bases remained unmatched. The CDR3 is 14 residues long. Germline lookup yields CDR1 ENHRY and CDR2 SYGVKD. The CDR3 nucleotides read TGTGCCATCAGTGAGACGGACAGGGAGGATGAGCAGTTCTTC. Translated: CAISETDREDEQFF.

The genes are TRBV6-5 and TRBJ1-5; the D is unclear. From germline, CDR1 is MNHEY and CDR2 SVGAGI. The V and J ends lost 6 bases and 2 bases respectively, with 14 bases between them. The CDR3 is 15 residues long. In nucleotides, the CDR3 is TGTGCCAGCAGCTTTAACGGGTTGGGCAATCAGCCCCAGCATTTT. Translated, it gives CASSFNGLGNQPQHF.

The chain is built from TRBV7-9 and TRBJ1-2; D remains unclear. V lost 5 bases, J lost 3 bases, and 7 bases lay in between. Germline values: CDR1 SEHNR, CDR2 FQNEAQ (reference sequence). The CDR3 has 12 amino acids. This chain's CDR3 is CASSPGDYGYTF. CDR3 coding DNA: TGTGCCAGCAGCCCAGGTGACTATGGCTACACCTTC.

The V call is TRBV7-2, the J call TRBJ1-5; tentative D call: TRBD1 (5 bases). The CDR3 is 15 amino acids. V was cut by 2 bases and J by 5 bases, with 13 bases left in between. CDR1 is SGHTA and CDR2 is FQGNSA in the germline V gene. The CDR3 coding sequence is TGTGCCAGCAGCTTATCAGGGATAGGGGATCAGCCCCAGCATTTT. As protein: CASSLSGIGDQPQHF.

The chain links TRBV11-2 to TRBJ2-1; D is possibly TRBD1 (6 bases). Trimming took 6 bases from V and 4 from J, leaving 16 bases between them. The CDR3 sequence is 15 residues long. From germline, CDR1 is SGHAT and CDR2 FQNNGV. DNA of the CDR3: TGTGCCAGCAGGCAGACCGGGACAAAATACAATGAGCAGTTCTTC. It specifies CASRQTGTKYNEQFF.

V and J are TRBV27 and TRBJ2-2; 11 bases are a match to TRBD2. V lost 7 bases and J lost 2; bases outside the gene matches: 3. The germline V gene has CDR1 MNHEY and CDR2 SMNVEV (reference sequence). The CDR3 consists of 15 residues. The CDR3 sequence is CASTGTSGNTGELFF. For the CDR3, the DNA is TGTGCCAGCACCGGGACTAGCGGAAACACCGGGGAGCTGTTTTTT.